These 6 T cell receptor beta chains were sequenced from one sample in a study of cytomegalovirus exposure and HLA in healthy donors. Method: immunoSEQ multiplex PCR; TCRdb's copy keeps in-frame clones and lacks some. The sample contains 250,000 to 350,000 clones, approximately 88% of which appear only once. The sample taken for sequencing was PBMCs. These receptors were taken from a man aged 25 to 40 in good health and CMV-seronegative.

The rearrangement uses TRBV5-1 and TRBJ1-3, with D maybe TRBD1 (6 bases). The V gene's germline CDR1 is SGHRS and CDR2 YFSETQ. This CDR3 region has 15 residues. Trimming left V 0 bases short and J 5 bases short, with 12 bases between. The CDR3 loop reads CASSLEPGTRNTIYF. The DNA of the CDR3 is TGCGCCAGCAGCTTGGAGCCAGGGACAAGAAACACCATATATTTT.

This chain uses TRBV25-1 with TRBJ2-2; perhaps TRBD1 as D (5 bases). CDR1 and CDR2 from the germline V gene are MGHDK and SYGVNS. V shed 6 bases and J shed 5 bases, with 19 bases lying between them. CDR3 size: 16 residues. CDR3 in amino acids: CASSRQTRGFTGELFF. The CDR3 DNA reads as TGTGCCAGCAGCAGACAGACAAGGGGCTTTACCGGGGAGCTGTTTTTT.

This chain links TRBV9 with TRBJ1-2, with D hard to call. Trimming left V 7 bases short and J 5 bases short, with 12 bases between. CDR1 is SGDLS, CDR2 YYNGEE, per germline. The CDR3 sequence is 12 residues long. CDR3 region: CASRPTGYGYTF. The CDR3 DNA is TGTGCCAGCCGGCCGACCGGGTATGGCTACACCTTC. The full variable domain, completed using reference TRBV9 and TRBJ1-2, is DSGVTQTPKHLITATGQRVTLRCSPRSGDLSVYWYQQSLDQGLQFLIQYYNGEERAKGNILERFSAQQFPDLHSELNLSSLELGDSALYFCASRPTGYGYTFGSGTRLTVV.

The chain joins TRBV7-9 to TRBJ1-5; 11 nucleotides match TRBD1. Germline CDR1 reads SEHNR; CDR2 reads FQNEAQ (reference sequence). This CDR3 spans 14 amino acids. With 5 bases clipped from V and 5 bases from J, the junction kept 2 bases outside the gene matches. Here the CDR3 DNA reads TGTGCCAGCAGCCGGGGACAGGGGGATCAGCCCCAGCATTTT. Translation gives CASSRGQGDQPQHF. Using reference TRBV7-9 and TRBJ1-5 for the parts outside the CDR3, the full variable domain is DTGVSQNPRHKITKRGQNVTFRCDPISEHNRLYWYRQTLGQGPEFLTYFQNEAQLEKSRLLSDRFSAERPKGSFSTLEIQRTEQGDSAMYLCASSRGQGDQPQHFGDGTRLSIL.

This rearrangement joins TRBV6-1 to TRBJ1-6, with 8 bases identical to TRBD1. In germline, CDR1 is MNHNS, CDR2 SASEGT. This CDR3 has 14 amino acids. V shed 6 bases, J shed 6 bases, and the junction held 4 bases outside the gene matches. The CDR3 DNA follows: TGTGCCAGCAGGAGGGACAGGAGTAATTCACCCCTCCACTTT. The encoded protein is CASRRDRSNSPLHF.

The V and J genes are TRBV6-5 and TRBJ2-7; 10 nucleotides align to TRBD1. V lost 2 bases and J lost 3; bases outside the gene matches: 1. This CDR3 contains 14 residues. Looked up from germline, CDR1 is MNHEY and CDR2 is SVGAGI. The CDR3 sequence is CASSYRDRGYEQYF. CDR3 bases: TGTGCCAGCAGTTACAGGGACAGGGGCTACGAGCAGTACTTC.